A selection of T cell receptor beta chains follows, all from one sample in a study of vaccination and CD4 T cells after COVID-19. No antigen is known for these receptors. Via MiXCR, TCRdb re-called the PCR reads, giving one row per CDR3 protein. Of around 12,000 distinct CDR3 sequences in the sample, around 74% were seen once. Sequences were derived from CD4+ T cells from blood, cultured in vitro, sampled after SARS-CoV-2 vaccination. These receptors were collected from a human donor who received a COVID-19 vaccine. Each CDR3 is given with its conserved first and last residue. D genes are given only for firm matches. Size is omitted from some rows. Given values are once, few, many or a class for expanded clones.

j_gene: TRBJ1-1; d_gene: -; abundance: -; v_gene: TRBV30; CDR3aa: CAWTGRGNTEAFF; CDR3nt: TGTGCCTGGACCGGGCGGGGGAACACTGAAGCTTTCTTC
j_gene: TRBJ1-5; d_gene: -; abundance: -; v_gene: TRBV11-2; CDR3aa: CASSHSNQPQHF; CDR3nt: TGTGCCAGCAGTCATAGCAATCAGCCCCAGCATTTT
j_gene: TRBJ1-1; d_gene: TRBD1; abundance: -; v_gene: TRBV6-1; CDR3aa: CASSHRQGGEAFF; CDR3nt: TGTGCCAGCAGTCATAGACAGGGCGGGGAAGCTTTCTTT
j_gene: TRBJ2-6; d_gene: TRBD2; abundance: -; v_gene: TRBV19; CDR3aa: CASSIKAGAAGANVLTF; CDR3nt: TGTGCCAGTAGTATAAAAGCGGGGGCGGCTGGGGCCAACGTCCTGACTTTC
j_gene: TRBJ2-2; d_gene: TRBD1; abundance: -; v_gene: TRBV7-9; CDR3aa: CASSSTGGLTGELFF; CDR3nt: TGTGCCAGCAGCTCTACAGGGGGTCTCACCGGGGAGCTGTTTTTT
j_gene: TRBJ1-3; d_gene: -; abundance: medium-sized; v_gene: TRBV20-1; CDR3aa: CSARDGAVDGGTIYF; CDR3nt: TGCAGTGCTAGAGATGGGGCAGTCGACGGGGGCACCATATATTTT
j_gene: TRBJ1-2; d_gene: -; abundance: -; v_gene: TRBV30; CDR3aa: CASQRGNYGYTF; CDR3nt: TGTGCCTCCCAGCGGGGTAACTATGGCTACACCTTC
j_gene: TRBJ2-5; d_gene: TRBD2; abundance: -; v_gene: TRBV7-9; CDR3aa: CASTLVVAGGQTQYF; CDR3nt: TGTGCCAGCACCCTAGTGGTAGCGGGGGGCCAGACCCAGTACTTC
j_gene: TRBJ1-2; d_gene: -; abundance: -; v_gene: TRBV4-2; CDR3aa: CASSQSTTVHYGYTF; CDR3nt: TGTGCCAGCAGCCAATCCACGACAGTTCACTATGGCTACACCTTC
j_gene: TRBJ1-6; d_gene: TRBD1; abundance: -; v_gene: TRBV6-1; CDR3aa: CASSRRDSPFNSPLHF; CDR3nt: TGTGCCAGCAGTCGACGGGACAGTCCGTTTAATTCACCCCTCCACTTT
j_gene: TRBJ1-5; d_gene: TRBD1; abundance: -; v_gene: TRBV20-1; CDR3aa: CSARSRDRDNQPQHF; CDR3nt: TGCAGTGCGAGATCCCGGGACAGAGACAATCAGCCCCAGCATTTT
j_gene: TRBJ1-5; d_gene: TRBD1; abundance: -; v_gene: TRBV7-2; CDR3aa: CASSQTGVSNQPQHF; CDR3nt: TGTGCCAGCAGCCAAACAGGGGTTAGCAATCAGCCCCAGCATTTT
j_gene: TRBJ1-1; d_gene: TRBD1; abundance: -; v_gene: TRBV12-3/TRBV12-4; CDR3aa: CASSPHSGGRATEAFF; CDR3nt: TGTGCCAGCAGTCCACATTCAGGGGGTCGTGCCACTGAAGCTTTCTTT
j_gene: TRBJ1-1; d_gene: -; abundance: -; v_gene: TRBV25-1; CDR3aa: CASSESLPRAAFF; CDR3nt: TGTGCCAGCAGTGAGAGTCTCCCGAGGGCGGCTTTCTTT
j_gene: TRBJ1-5; d_gene: -; abundance: few; v_gene: TRBV24-1; CDR3aa: CATSDGLNQPQHF; CDR3nt: TGTGCCACCAGTGACGGACTCAATCAGCCCCAGCATTTT
j_gene: TRBJ1-5; d_gene: -; abundance: -; v_gene: TRBV19; CDR3aa: CASSISVRNQPQHF; CDR3nt: TGTGCCAGTAGTATAAGCGTTAGGAATCAGCCCCAGCATTTT
j_gene: TRBJ1-2; d_gene: -; abundance: -; v_gene: TRBV2; CDR3aa: CASSDREGGYTF; CDR3nt: TGTGCCAGCAGTGACAGGGAGGGAGGCTACACCTTC
j_gene: TRBJ1-4; d_gene: -; abundance: once; v_gene: TRBV7-9; CDR3aa: CASSLRKGEKLFF; CDR3nt: TGTGCCAGCAGCTTACGCAAGGGTGAAAAACTGTTTTTT
j_gene: TRBJ1-2; d_gene: TRBD1; abundance: -; v_gene: TRBV5-1; CDR3aa: CASSLGQAGYTF; CDR3nt: TGCGCCAGCAGCTTAGGACAGGCTGGCTACACCTTC
j_gene: TRBJ1-1; d_gene: -; abundance: once; v_gene: TRBV20-1; CDR3aa: CSASGRNTEAFF; CDR3nt: TGCAGTGCGTCCGGGAGGAACACTGAAGCTTTCTTT
j_gene: TRBJ1-5; d_gene: -; abundance: -; v_gene: TRBV6-1; CDR3aa: CASTVTGYQPQHF; CDR3nt: TGTGCCAGCACAGTGACAGGATATCAGCCCCAGCATTTT
j_gene: TRBJ2-5; d_gene: -; abundance: few; v_gene: TRBV7-9; CDR3aa: CASSFDEQETQYF; CDR3nt: TGTGCCAGCAGCTTTGACGAACAAGAGACCCAGTACTTC
j_gene: TRBJ1-6; d_gene: TRBD1; abundance: -; v_gene: TRBV12-3/TRBV12-4; CDR3aa: CASSRTGLGGSYNSPLHF; CDR3nt: TGTGCCAGCAGCCGGACAGGGCTCGGGGGCTCCTATAATTCACCCCTCCACTTT
j_gene: TRBJ2-7; d_gene: -; abundance: once; v_gene: TRBV6-5; CDR3aa: CASSYRGSESYEQYF; CDR3nt: TGTGCCAGCAGTTACCGGGGCTCCGAATCCTACGAGCAGTACTTC
j_gene: TRBJ1-5; d_gene: -; abundance: medium-sized; v_gene: TRBV19; CDR3aa: CASSSLVKFDQPQHF; CDR3nt: TGTGCCAGTAGTTCCCTCGTTAAGTTCGATCAGCCCCAGCATTTT
j_gene: TRBJ2-5; d_gene: TRBD1; abundance: -; v_gene: TRBV7-2; CDR3aa: CASSSHRGDRETQYF; CDR3nt: TGTGCCAGCAGCTCCCACAGGGGTGATCGAGAGACCCAGTACTTC
j_gene: TRBJ1-6; d_gene: -; abundance: -; v_gene: TRBV7-9; CDR3aa: CASSSRGKYSPLHF; CDR3nt: TGTGCCAGCAGCTCCAGGGGCAAGTATTCACCCCTCCACTTT
j_gene: TRBJ1-6; d_gene: TRBD1; abundance: -; v_gene: TRBV6-1; CDR3aa: CASRGIQGSNSPLHF; CDR3nt: TGTGCCAGCAGAGGAATACAGGGGTCTAATTCACCCCTCCACTTT
j_gene: TRBJ2-1; d_gene: TRBD1; abundance: -; v_gene: TRBV19; CDR3aa: CASRLKGGDEQFF; CDR3nt: TGTGCCAGTAGGCTTAAAGGGGGCGATGAGCAGTTCTTC
j_gene: TRBJ1-1; d_gene: TRBD1; abundance: -; v_gene: TRBV30; CDR3aa: CAWRGQGVGTEAFF; CDR3nt: TGTGCCTGGAGAGGTCAGGGGGTGGGAACTGAAGCTTTCTTT
j_gene: TRBJ2-1; d_gene: -; abundance: -; v_gene: TRBV25-1; CDR3aa: CASSEAGDGYNEQFF; CDR3nt: TGTGCCAGCAGTGAGGCAGGAGATGGATACAATGAGCAGTTCTTC
j_gene: TRBJ2-5; d_gene: -; abundance: -; v_gene: TRBV7-6; CDR3aa: CASSPRTVVETQYF; CDR3nt: TGTGCCAGCAGCCCGCGTACAGTGGTGGAGACCCAGTACTTC
j_gene: TRBJ2-7; d_gene: -; abundance: few; v_gene: TRBV2; CDR3aa: CASSELRGSYEQYF; CDR3nt: TGTGCCAGCAGTGAACTCAGGGGAAGCTACGAGCAGTACTTC
j_gene: TRBJ1-5; d_gene: -; abundance: -; v_gene: TRBV15; CDR3aa: CATSLPQGMSNQPQHF; CDR3nt: TGTGCCACCAGCCTGCCACAGGGTATGAGCAATCAGCCCCAGCATTTT
j_gene: TRBJ1-2; d_gene: -; abundance: once; v_gene: TRBV7-9; CDR3aa: CASSFGDNYGYTF; CDR3nt: TGTGCCAGCAGCTTCGGGGATAACTATGGCTACACCTTC
j_gene: TRBJ2-7; d_gene: TRBD1; abundance: -; v_gene: TRBV27; CDR3aa: CASSSSAARQGPIHYEQYF; CDR3nt: TGTGCCAGCAGTTCCTCGGCGGCAAGACAGGGACCAATTCACTACGAGCAGTACTTC
j_gene: TRBJ1-5; d_gene: -; abundance: -; v_gene: TRBV30; CDR3aa: CAWAAGGGQPQHF; CDR3nt: TGTGCCTGGGCAGCGGGGGGCGGTCAGCCCCAGCATTTT
j_gene: TRBJ2-3; d_gene: TRBD2; abundance: -; v_gene: TRBV27; CDR3aa: CASSLGTSGGAWYF; CDR3nt: TGTGCCAGCAGTCTCGGGACTAGCGGGGGGGCATGGTATTTT
j_gene: TRBJ2-3; d_gene: TRBD1; abundance: -; v_gene: TRBV20-1; CDR3aa: CSATWTGAADTQYF; CDR3nt: TGCAGTGCTACCTGGACAGGGGCAGCAGATACGCAGTATTTT
j_gene: TRBJ2-3; d_gene: -; abundance: -; v_gene: TRBV10-1; CDR3aa: CASSSRGEDTQYF; CDR3nt: TGCGCCAGCAGTTCGAGAGGGGAAGATACGCAGTATTTT
j_gene: TRBJ2-3; d_gene: TRBD1; abundance: -; v_gene: TRBV7-2; CDR3aa: CASSLQTGGGADTQYF; CDR3nt: TGTGCCAGCAGCTTACAGACAGGGGGAGGTGCAGATACGCAGTATTTT
j_gene: TRBJ1-1; d_gene: -; abundance: -; v_gene: TRBV6-1; CDR3aa: CASLMAQGSTEAFF; CDR3nt: TGTGCCAGCTTGATGGCACAGGGTAGCACTGAAGCTTTCTTT
j_gene: TRBJ1-5; d_gene: -; abundance: -; v_gene: TRBV19; CDR3aa: CASSIDSGTTRPQHF; CDR3nt: TGTGCCAGTAGTATAGATTCGGGGACCACGAGGCCCCAGCATTTT
j_gene: TRBJ2-5; d_gene: -; abundance: once; v_gene: TRBV19; CDR3aa: CASSMRGQQETQYF; CDR3nt: TGTGCCAGTAGTATGCGTGGACAGCAAGAGACCCAGTACTTC
j_gene: TRBJ2-5; d_gene: -; abundance: -; v_gene: TRBV5-1; CDR3aa: CASSTGYTGETQYF; CDR3nt: TGCGCCAGCAGCACAGGGTACACGGGGGAGACCCAGTACTTC
j_gene: TRBJ1-2; d_gene: -; abundance: -; v_gene: TRBV27; CDR3aa: CASSRSGDNYGYTF; CDR3nt: TGTGCCAGCAGTAGGTCAGGAGACAACTATGGCTACACCTTC
j_gene: TRBJ1-6; d_gene: TRBD1; abundance: few; v_gene: TRBV20-1; CDR3aa: CSATKQGGNIYSPLHF; CDR3nt: TGCAGTGCTACCAAACAGGGGGGAAATATTTATTCACCCCTCCACTTT
j_gene: TRBJ2-7; d_gene: TRBD1; abundance: -; v_gene: TRBV12-3/TRBV12-4; CDR3aa: CASRLAGQGVHEQYF; CDR3nt: TGTGCCAGCAGACTCGCGGGACAGGGGGTTCACGAGCAGTACTTC
j_gene: TRBJ1-2; d_gene: TRBD1; abundance: -; v_gene: TRBV23-1; CDR3aa: CASSQSLPGTANYGYTF; CDR3nt: TGCGCCAGCAGTCAATCTCTCCCCGGGACAGCTAACTATGGCTACACCTTC
j_gene: TRBJ2-5; d_gene: -; abundance: -; v_gene: TRBV6-1; CDR3aa: CASSWNPEETQYF; CDR3nt: TGTGCCAGCAGCTGGAACCCTGAAGAGACCCAGTACTTC
j_gene: TRBJ1-2; d_gene: TRBD1; abundance: -; v_gene: TRBV5-4; CDR3aa: CASSRQTDRGLHGYTF; CDR3nt: TGTGCCAGCAGCAGACAAACTGACAGGGGACTTCATGGCTACACCTTC
j_gene: TRBJ2-1; d_gene: TRBD1; abundance: few; v_gene: TRBV12-3/TRBV12-4; CDR3aa: CASSRGLANEQFF; CDR3nt: TGTGCCAGCAGCAGGGGGCTCGCGAATGAGCAGTTCTTC